A selection of T cell receptor beta chains follows, all from one sample in a study of T cell responses to AZD1222 COVID-19 vaccine. This table comes from immunoSEQ multiplex PCR, and its TCRdb copy is limited to in-frame clones, with some not included. The table has around 160,000 clones, roughly 91% seen once. Sequenced material: peripheral blood, taken on day 0 of AZD1222 vaccination. All receptors come from an adult in good health. Each CDR3 is given with its conserved first and last residue. D genes are given only for firm matches. Clone size, where shown, is once, few, many, or a class for clones that have expanded.

TRBJ1-2 | many | TRBV3-1/TRBV3-2 | . | TGTGCCAGCAGCCAAACGTCCGGGGGGGGCTACACCTTC | CASSQTSGGGYTF
TRBJ2-1 | . | TRBV4-1 | . | TGCGCCAGCAGCCAGCCGATTTTACGGGAACCCTACAATGAGCAGTTCTTC | CASSQPILREPYNEQFF
TRBJ1-4 | once | TRBV7-9 | . | TGTGCCAGCAGCGCCGGTCCTTTGAATGAAAAACTGTTTTTT | CASSAGPLNEKLFF
TRBJ1-2 | . | TRBV6-1 | . | TGTGCCAGCGGGGACCGGTATGGCTACACCTTC | CASGDRYGYTF
TRBJ2-1 | . | TRBV6-5 | . | TGTGCCAGCAGTTACTCCGGGGTAACAGAGCAGTTCTTC | CASSYSGVTEQFF
TRBJ1-5 | once | TRBV12-3/TRBV12-4 | . | TGTGCCAGCAGTTTGATCAGATATCAGCCCCAGCATTTT | CASSLIRYQPQHF
TRBJ2-7 | . | TRBV11-2 | . | TGTGCCAGCAGCTTAGTCCCCGACTACGAGCAGTACTTC | CASSLVPDYEQYF
TRBJ2-7 | few | TRBV12-3/TRBV12-4 | . | TGTGCCAGCAGTTTAAAAGGCGGGGAGCAGTACTTC | CASSLKGGEQYF
TRBJ1-1 | . | TRBV30 | . | TGTGCCTGGAGTGTAATAGGGATGGGTGAAGCTTTCTTT | CAWSVIGMGEAFF
TRBJ2-2 | . | TRBV7-8 | . | TGTGCCAGCAGCGCCGTCAACACCGGGGAGCTGTTTTTT | CASSAVNTGELFF
TRBJ1-6 | . | TRBV5-1 | TRBD1 | TGCGCCAGCAGCCTTCAGGGGGCGAATAATTCACCCCTCCACTTT | CASSLQGANNSPLHF
TRBJ2-7 | . | TRBV6-1 | . | TGTGCCAGCAGTGAATTGGACACCCCATCCTACGAGCAGTACTTC | CASSELDTPSYEQYF
TRBJ2-7 | . | TRBV20-1 | . | TGCAGTGCTTCCCCCAGGTACGAGCAGTACTTC | CSASPRYEQYF
TRBJ1-3 | . | TRBV18 | TRBD1 | TGTGCCAGCTCACCAACAGGGGAAAACTCTGGAAACACCATATATTTT | CASSPTGENSGNTIYF
TRBJ2-1 | . | TRBV4-2 | TRBD2 | TGTGCCAGCAGCCAAGATGGGTCGTCTAGCGGGGGGTACAATGAGCAGTTCTTC | CASSQDGSSSGGYNEQFF
TRBJ1-5 | . | TRBV10-2 | . | TGCGCCAGCAGAGGACAGCAAGGGCAGCCCCAGCATTTT | CASRGQQGQPQHF
TRBJ1-2 | . | TRBV5-1 | . | TGCGCCAGCAGCTTGGAAGGACAGACCCTCTATGGCTACACCTTC | CASSLEGQTLYGYTF
TRBJ1-4 | few | TRBV5-1 | TRBD1 | TGCGCCAGCAGCCCCGGGACAGCCCTTAATGAAAAACTGTTTTTT | CASSPGTALNEKLFF
TRBJ2-1 | . | TRBV2 | . | TGTGCCAGCACGCCTAGTGGGTGGGAGCAGTTCTTC | CASTPSGWEQFF
TRBJ1-1 | . | TRBV3-1/TRBV3-2 | . | TGTGCCAGCAGCCATCCCGGCCTGAACACTGAAGCTTTCTTT | CASSHPGLNTEAFF
TRBJ1-1 | . | TRBV25-1 | . | TGTGCCAGCCGGGGACGGCCGAACACTGAAGCTTTCTTT | CASRGRPNTEAFF
TRBJ1-1 | few | TRBV5-1 | TRBD1 | TGCGCCAGCAGCCCACAAAACAGGGGAGGGGACCCCCGTATGAACACTGAAGCTTTCTTT | CASSPQNRGGDPRMNTEAFF
TRBJ2-7 | . | TRBV10-3 | . | TGTGCCATCAGTGAGCCGGACTACTCCTACGAGCAGTACTTC | CAISEPDYSYEQYF
TRBJ2-1 | . | TRBV29-1 | TRBD2 | TGCAGCGTTGGGACTAGCGGGTACAATGAGCAGTTCTTC | CSVGTSGYNEQFF
TRBJ1-1 | once | TRBV19 | . | TGTGCCAGTAGTATCCAAGCGAACACTGAAGCTTTCTTT | CASSIQANTEAFF
TRBJ1-2 | . | TRBV28 | TRBD1 | TGTGCCAGCAGTCCACGAAAAGGACAGGGATTTTCCTATGGCTACACCTTC | CASSPRKGQGFSYGYTF
TRBJ1-2 | . | TRBV5-4 | . | TGTGCCAGCAGCTTGAGGATTGACTATGGCTACACCTTC | CASSLRIDYGYTF
TRBJ1-1 | . | TRBV10-3 | . | TGTGCCATCAGTGTAGCCGGGAGGGACACTGAAGCTTTCTTT | CAISVAGRDTEAFF
TRBJ2-3 | . | TRBV5-6 | . | TGTGCCAGCAGCTTGGGTCGGGGTACAGATACGCAGTATTTT | CASSLGRGTDTQYF
TRBJ2-7 | . | TRBV5-1 | . | TGCGCCAGCAGGTGGTGGGGCGAGTCCTACGAGCAGTACTTC | CASRWWGESYEQYF
TRBJ1-6 | once | TRBV7-9 | . | TGTGCCAGCGCCCTCGCCGGGGGGCCTAATTCACCCCTCCACTTT | CASALAGGPNSPLHF
TRBJ2-7 | . | TRBV7-9 | TRBD1 | TGTGCCAGCAGCATCGGACAGGGGGACTACGAGCAGTACTTC | CASSIGQGDYEQYF
TRBJ1-5 | . | TRBV7-9 | . | TGTGCCAGCAGCTCCCGGGACGCCCTCCAGCAGCATTTT | CASSSRDALQQHF
TRBJ2-1 | . | TRBV9 | . | TGTGCCAGCAGCGTAGAAGGGACCTCCTACAATGAGCAGTTCTTC | CASSVEGTSYNEQFF
TRBJ1-6 | . | TRBV19 | TRBD1 | TGTGCCAGTGGGGGTACTAACAGGGGGTTCAATTCACCCCTCCACTTT | CASGGTNRGFNSPLHF
TRBJ1-6 | . | TRBV27 | TRBD1 | TGTGCCAGCCGGGACAGGGGGTATAATTCACCCCTCCACTTT | CASRDRGYNSPLHF
TRBJ1-4 | . | TRBV5-1 | . | TGCGCCAGCAGCTTGGAGTCGGCCCAAAAACTGTTTTTT | CASSLESAQKLFF
TRBJ2-1 | . | TRBV25-1 | . | TGTGCCAGCACCCCGGGACTCCCCATCAAGGAGCAGTTCTTC | CASTPGLPIKEQFF
TRBJ2-5 | . | TRBV19 | TRBD1 | TGTGCCAGTAGTATAGGATGGGACAGCCTAGAAGAGACCCAGTACTTC | CASSIGWDSLEETQYF
TRBJ1-2 | . | TRBV11-2 | TRBD1 | TGTGCCAGCAGGCCGTACGGGACAGGGCACTATGGCTACACCTTC | CASRPYGTGHYGYTF
TRBJ2-2 | . | TRBV4-2 | . | TGTGCCAGCAGCCAAGGGGGGACTCCCGGGGAGCTGTTTTTT | CASSQGGTPGELFF